This T cell receptor (beta chain) comes out of a study of T cell responses to AZD1222 COVID-19 vaccine (dated by TCRdb to the early 2020s). Notes on the research overall: TCR sequencing covered more than 230 trial participants: about 210 given two doses of AZD1222 and 26 given two doses of MenACWY control vaccine. Trial participants were enrolled by age into subgroups of 18-55, 56-69 and 70-plus years, and around 150, 29 and 61 TCR-sequenced participants, respectively, were included in these subgroups. Study-wide conclusions, independent of this receptor: In the small 56-69-year group, the increase in depth fell short of significance, most likely because of low power. Because no day 14 peak-response samples were available, repertoires were characterized only after the peak T cell response. Participants were mostly white British, with more females than males. The authors suggested clonal diversity may have been underestimated. Nearly half of unique spike-specific TCRs reportedly recognized epitopes outside regions mutated in the B.1.351 and B.1.1.7 variants. Spike-specific TCR breadth and depth rose significantly after two AZD1222 doses compared with day 0 and with MenACWY recipients. Conclusions about previously exposed vaccinees are limited because only six or seven AZD1222 recipients were SARS-CoV-2 seropositive at baseline. Vaccine-associated CD4 TCRs spanned the whole spike protein, with dominant responses in regions 160-218 and 743-854.

The CDR3 regions of human TCRbeta chains were subjected to immunosequencing. As for the authors' bioinformatics: Repertoire TCRs were checked for matches against a reference library of SARS-CoV-2-specific TCRs that had been generated using the MIRA antigen-specificity platform. Breadth meant the fraction of unique TCRs that were SARS-CoV-2-associated, whereas depth meant the fraction of total T cells that were SARS-CoV-2-associated. Each spike-specific TCR was assigned to its reactive spike region and to a CD4 or CD8 class using the MIRA data. Log10-transformed breadth and depth values were compared by one-way ANOVA with Sidak's multiple comparisons tests. Sourced from immuneACCESS, this table was stored by TCRdb with only in-frame sequences that have V and J called. A share of the clones is absent; for the studies checked, an unresolved V gene accounts for under half, and the remainder has no known explanation. V and J calls and clone size follow that table, whereas D and trimming were derived from the DNA. This sample is represented by more than 85,000 clones; roughly 92% of them were singletons. The ten largest account for 2% to 3% of the sample.

On this clone itself: This receptor's antigen is unknown. The sample holds no much larger clone one base away, and base qualities are not on file.

Taken with the paper, the label for time point translates to: about 28 days (+/-7) after the second vaccine dose. AZD1222 recipients with second doses at about 4 weeks or about 12 weeks were pooled, because spike-specific TCR depth and breadth did not differ between schedules. Vaccinee samples came from UK trials COV001 and COV002, including a single-blind randomized controlled phase 2/3 trial of AZD1222 (ChAdOx1 nCoV-19) in healthy adults. Trial participant PBMC samples were collected at day 0 and day 28 after the second dose for TCRbeta chain sequencing. The CDR3 runs 15 amino acids, cysteine and phenylalanine included. Only the CDR3 portion is preserved as DNA: 45 bases, with reading frame beginning at the first base. The germline V gene specifies LGHNA as CDR1 and YSLEER as CDR2. V drops 0 bases and J drops 5 bases, leaving 10 bases in between.

Source: peripheral blood, taken 28 days after the second AZD1222 dose. The receptor was derived from an adult who received the AZD1222 COVID-19 vaccine. Here the chain combines TRBV4-3 and TRBJ1-4, and the D gene may be TRBD1, 6 bases matching. The CDR3 region: CASSQDPGANEKLFF. The sequenced DNA is TGCGCCAGCAGCCAAGACCCAGGGGCAAATGAAAAACTGTTTTTT.